The present T cell receptor (beta chain) was sequenced within a study of T cells after yellow fever vaccination. A few counts support this clonotype. Its antigen is still unknown. V was cut by 0 bases and J by 5 bases, with 6 bases left in between. CDR1 SGHNT and CDR2 YYREEE come from the germline V gene (reference sequence). CDR3 size: 13 residues. TCRdb itself ran the 5' RACE reads through MiXCR, one entry per CDR3 protein. Of 300,000 to 350,000 distinct CDR3 sequences in the sample, roughly 10% were seen once. Study conclusions and caveats: Clonotypes shared by both compartments, CD4 and CD8, made up a small share.

The sample here was CD4+ T cells sorted from PBMCs, taken 45 days after the yellow fever booster vaccination. This receptor was taken from a man between 18 and 29 years old who received the YFV17D yellow fever vaccine. The gene calls are TRBV5-4 and TRBJ2-1; unclear D gene. The CDR3 DNA reads TGTGCCAGCAGCTTGGTAATTAACAATGAGCAGTTCTTC. Its translation is CASSLVINNEQFF.